This T cell receptor beta chain was retrieved from a study of shared clonotypes between healthy human individuals. In the authors' workflow: Quality scores were absent from the junction-only immunoSEQ sequences, so filtering differed. The method was immunoSEQ multiplex PCR; TCRdb's version includes in-frame clones alone and lacks a portion of them. V and J calls and clone size are given by that table; D and trimming were obtained from the DNA. The sample includes about 2 million clones, approximately 94% seen only once; the top ten take 1.1%. The CDR3 contains 24 residues. Positive CCR7 selection of CD45RO-negative cells yielded the naive CD8 cells, and terminally differentiated effector memory CD45RA+ cells were excluded. The donor population consisted of healthy HIV-negative adults with no recent acute infections or vaccinations. Donors, without exception, were Caucasian adults residing in Nashville, Tennessee.

The sample comprised naive CD8+ T cells sorted from blood. The chain joins TRBV21-1 to TRBJ1-5. TRBV21-1 is recorded as a pseudogene. This sequence was found in a man younger than 35 in good health. CDR3: CASLPPSRSGNPLSLLVSNQPQHF. The CDR3 DNA sequence: TGTGCCAGCCTCCCTCCCTCACGGTCGGGTAACCCGTTATCCCTTCTCGTGAGCAATCAGCCCCAGCATTTT.